This T cell receptor beta chain is drawn from a study of cytotoxic CD8 clonotypes in ibrutinib-treated CLL. Deletions cut 4 bases from V and 5 bases from J, with 14 bases between. The CDR3 totals 15 residues. Germline V CDR1 and CDR2: SGHAT, FQNNGV. Study results and caveats: There were few public clonotypes, and on treatment they contracted or stayed stable. Rising at ibrutinib response, clonality subsequently fell back toward baseline at progression.

With regard to this clone: Antigen: not known.

TCRdb keeps only in-frame clones here, not all; method: immunoSEQ multiplex PCR. The data hold approximately 67,000 clones, with about 84% observed a single time. The specimen was PBMCs, collected at disease progression, from a patient treated with ibrutinib. This TCR derives from a human donor with chronic lymphocytic leukemia. The rearrangement uses TRBV11-2 and TRBJ1-4, with TRBD1 as a possible D gene (5 bases). The chain's CDR3 is CASSSTRQQNEKLFF. CDR3 nucleotides: TGTGCCAGCAGCTCTACAAGACAGCAGAATGAAAAACTGTTTTTT. The entire variable domain, with the rest obtained from reference TRBV11-2 and TRBJ1-4, is as follows: EAGVAQSPRYKIIEKRQSVAFWCNPISGHATLYWYQQILGQGPKLLIQFQNNGVVDDSQLPKDRFSAERLKGVDSTLKIQPAKLEDSAVYLCASSSTRQQNEKLFFGSGTQLSVL.